These 7 T cell receptor beta chains were all obtained from the same sample, sequenced in a study of Ad26.COV2.S vaccination and SARS-CoV-2 variants. Noted treatment: 15 to 20 received Ad26.COV2.S at low or high dose, single or two shots; 5 received placebo; per-sample allocation not given. Day 63 after the first injection of vaccine or placebo was the sampling time. Produced via immunoSEQ multiplex PCR; TCRdb's table is partial and in-frame only. The sample shows about 330,000 clones, roughly 90% of them seen only once. The material sequenced was peripheral blood, taken in a trial of Ad26.COV2.S vaccine versus placebo. Receptors were obtained from a person between 18 and 60 years old who received the Ad26.COV2.S COVID-19 vaccine or a placebo.

This clone occurred a few times. This CDR3 reads CASSLHQIPHEQFF. Here the CDR3 DNA reads TGTGCCAGCAGTTTACATCAGATCCCCCATGAGCAGTTCTTC. The V gene is TRBV28, the J gene TRBJ2-1; D is unclear. Per the germline V gene, CDR1 is MDHEN and CDR2 is SYDVKM. The CDR3 spans 14 residues. With 2 bases removed from V and 8 bases from J, the gap between germline ends came to 13 bases. Drawing the rest from reference TRBV28 and TRBJ2-1, the complete variable domain is DVKVTQSSRYLVKRTGEKVFLECVQDMDHENMFWYRQDPGLGLRLIYFSYDVKMKEKGDIPEGYSVSREKKERFSLILESASTNQTSMYLCASSLHQIPHEQFFGPGTRLTVL.

This rearrangement joins TRBV28 to TRBJ1-2; 8 bases are a match to TRBD1. Germline CDR1 and CDR2: MDHEN and SYDVKM. V trimming: 8 bases; J trimming: 8 bases; junction bases outside the gene matches: 13. This CDR3 contains 14 residues. CDR3 in amino acids: CASGRGQDHLGYTF. DNA for the CDR3: TGTGCCAGCGGGAGGGGACAGGATCATTTGGGCTACACCTTC.

The gene calls are TRBV6-5 and TRBJ1-2, with 8 bases fitting TRBD1. Germline V lookup: CDR1 MNHEY, CDR2 SVGAGI. This CDR3 has 12 amino acids. Losses at the gene ends were 6 bases for V and 9 bases for J; bases not matched to a gene: 6. The CDR3: CASSPGQGRYTF. CDR3 bases: TGTGCCAGCAGCCCCGGACAGGGACGCTACACCTTC.

The J gene is TRBJ1-3, the V gene TRBV29-1; a possible D gene is TRBD1 (5 bases). Germline-derived CDR1 and CDR2 are SQVTM and ANQGSEA. The CDR3 has 11 residues. The V end lost 7 bases, the J end lost 2 bases, and 6 bases lay between the germline ends. CDR3 protein: CSGGTGNTIYF. The CDR3 DNA reads as TGCAGCGGGGGGACTGGAAACACCATATATTTT.

The chain employs TRBV6-2 or TRBV6-3 and TRBJ2-7, with TRBD1 matching 8 bases. Germline trimming cut 4 bases from V and 6 bases from J; bases unmatched to any gene: 8. In germline, CDR1 is MNHEY, CDR2 SVGEGT. The CDR3 totals 14 residues. CDR3 coding DNA: TGTGCCAGCAGTTCGGACAGGGTATTCTCCGAGCAGTACGTC. Translated, it gives CASSSDRVFSEQYV.

The rearrangement uses TRBV18 and TRBJ2-2, with D possibly matching TRBD2 (5 bases). V lost 6 bases and J 1 base, leaving 12 bases between the germline ends. This CDR3 contains 15 residues. Per germline, CDR1 KGHSH and CDR2 LQKENI. The CDR3 region is CASSPPGLNTGELFF. In nucleotides, the CDR3 is TGTGCCAGCTCCCCTCCGGGATTGAACACCGGGGAGCTGTTTTTT.

This clone was seen a few times. The chain employs TRBV2 and TRBJ1-5; unclear D gene. Germline assignment: CDR1 SNHLY and CDR2 FYNNEI. The ends were cut back, 8 bases at V and 0 bases at J, with 11 bases in the middle. This CDR3 comprises 14 residues. The DNA of the CDR3 is TGTGCCAGCGCGGAACAGACTAGCAATCAGCCCCAGCATTTT. Residues: CASAEQTSNQPQHF. The variable domain in full, completed from reference TRBV2 and TRBJ1-5, reads EPEVTQTPSHQVTQMGQEVILRCVPISNHLYFYWYRQILGQKVEFLVSFYNNEISEKSEIFDDQFSVERPDGSNFTLKIRSTKLEDSAMYFCASAEQTSNQPQHFGDGTRLSIL.